This T cell receptor (beta chain) was documented in a study of CD8 T cells in Susac syndrome. CD8+ and CD4+ T cells from blood underwent TCR beta sequencing, which was carried out in a high-throughput format. Healthy donors served as age- and sex-matched controls. Bulk CD8+ and CD4+ cells came from magnetic negative isolation; CD8+ TEMRA by FACS. Reverse transcription used roughly 0.45 to 1 ug RNA and random hexamers. immunoSEQ multiplex PCR amplified TCR beta CDR3 across 54 Vbeta, 13 Jbeta. TCRdb re-derived calls from the immunoSEQ multiplex PCR reads in MiXCR, one entry per CDR3 protein. The sample lists 180,000 or so distinct CDR3 sequences, 90% to 95% seen once, with about 0.13% in the top ten. The specimen was CD4+ T cells from PBMCs. The TCR was taken from a human donor in good health.

The CDR3 bases are TGTGCCAGCAGCTTAGATGCAGGGCTGGGGGAAAAACTGTTTTTT. It translates to CASSLDAGLGEKLFF. The chain employs TRBV7-6 and TRBJ1-4; TRBD1 might be the D (5 bases). The CDR3 extends over 15 amino acids. Trimming stripped 1 base from V and 8 bases from J, with 14 bases between. Germline CDR1 SGHVS, CDR2 FNYEAQ.